The 11 T cell receptor beta chains below were found in one sample sequenced in a study of response to subunit inactivated influenza vaccine. TCRdb re-called the RT-PCR reads through MiXCR, storing one row per CDR3 protein. The data hold about 620,000 distinct CDR3 sequences, with approximately 11% observed a single time. These records were also assigned to another study, of T cells expressing NK-cell markers. That source adds: It was by 5'RACE template switching with UMIs that TCR beta cDNA was made.

The input for sequencing was PBMCs from blood, taken on the day of vaccination. The source is a man aged 45-65 years who received an inactivated influenza vaccine.

The table lists this clonotype with a few counts. The V call is TRBV12-3 or TRBV12-4, the J call TRBJ1-4; weak D call: TRBD1 (6 bases). This CDR3 contains 14 residues. The V gene lost 6 bases and the J gene lost 8 bases, with 16 bases spanning the gap. The CDR3 spells CASRYREGGEKLFF. The CDR3 nucleotides read TGTGCCAGCAGGTACAGGGAAGGTGGCGAAAAACTGTTTTTT.

This clonotype was recorded a few times. The chain recombines TRBV20-1 with TRBJ2-4, with D hard to call. The CDR3 is made up of 14 amino acids. CDR1 DFQATT and CDR2 SNEGSKA come from the germline V gene (reference sequence). The CDR3 DNA reads as TGCAGCGCCGCAGCGCGGCAAGGAAAAAACATTCAGTACTTC. Protein product: CSAAARQGKNIQYF.

The CDR3 protein is CASSKVARTHYEQYF. In DNA form, the CDR3 reads TGTGCCAGCAGCAAAGTTGCCAGGACCCACTACGAGCAGTACTTC. This chain links TRBV21-1 with TRBJ2-7. TRBV21-1 is a pseudogene. The CDR3 consists of 15 residues.

V and J are TRBV6-2 or TRBV6-3 and TRBJ2-5; TRBD1 matches 8 bases. The V and J ends lost 7 bases and 5 bases, in that order; junction bases with no gene match: 12. Germline CDR1 MNHEY, CDR2 SVGEGT. This CDR3 comprises 15 residues. The CDR3 bases are TGTGCCAGCACTACCGACAGGGGTCTGGGTGAGACCCAGTACTTC. Its translation: CASTTDRGLGETQYF.

This clonotype was counted between two and nine times. The chain uses TRBV5-1 and TRBJ2-7; D gene unclear. Trimming pared 0 bases from V and 7 bases from J, leaving 14 bases between. CDR3 size: 14 residues. The V gene's germline CDR1 is SGHRS and CDR2 YFSETQ. The CDR3 sequence: CASSLDADLGEQYF. Written as DNA, the CDR3 is TGCGCCAGCAGCTTGGACGCGGACCTAGGGGAGCAGTACTTC. Based on the CDR3 plus reference TRBV5-1 and TRBJ2-7, the full variable domain is KAGVTQTPRYLIKTRGQQVTLSCSPISGHRSVSWYQQTPGQGLQFLFEYFSETQRNKGNFPGRFSGRQFSNSRSEMNVSTLELGDSALYLCASSLDADLGEQYFGPGTRLTVT.

The CDR3 protein is CASSLAKGLAGTDTQYF. CDR3 in DNA: TGCGCCAGCAGCTTGGCCAAGGGACTAGCGGGCACAGATACGCAGTATTTT. The genes are TRBV5-1 and TRBJ2-3; 11 nucleotides agree with TRBD2. The CDR3 is 17 residues long. Germline V gene data show CDR1 as SGHRS and CDR2 as YFSETQ. V trimming: 0 bases; J trimming: 1 base; junction bases outside the gene matches: 4.

This clonotype was recorded a few times. The V gene is TRBV6-1, the J gene TRBJ2-7; D is unresolved. Germline loops: CDR1 MNHNS, CDR2 SASEGT. V shed 0 bases and J shed 3 bases, with 12 bases lying between them. This CDR3 has 15 amino acids. CDR3 amino acids: CASSEAQRLLYEQYF. The CDR3, as DNA: TGTGCCAGCAGTGAAGCGCAACGGTTACTCTACGAGCAGTACTTC.

The chain uses TRBV7-2 and TRBJ2-7; a possible D gene is TRBD2 (5 bases). Germline V gene lookup returns CDR1 SGHTA and CDR2 FQGNSA. This CDR3 comprises 15 residues. V lost 0 bases and J 4 bases, leaving 13 bases between the germline ends. CDR3 coding DNA: TGTGCCAGCAGCTTAGCGGCTTACGGGGAGTACGAGCAGTACTTC. Encoded protein: CASSLAAYGEYEQYF.

This clonotype has only a few counts. The V gene is TRBV4-2, the J gene TRBJ1-6; D call uncertain. The germline V gene encodes CDR1 LGHNA and CDR2 YNFKEQ. V was trimmed by 2 bases and J by 0 bases, leaving 8 bases between them. This CDR3 spans 16 amino acids. The CDR3 DNA reads TGTGCCAGCAGCCAAAGGACGAGCTCCTATAATTCACCCCTCCACTTT. This gives the protein CASSQRTSSYNSPLHF.

This clonotype was picked up a small number of times. J is TRBJ2-1 and V is TRBV20-1; 15 bases are a match to TRBD2. V lost 5 bases and J lost 8; bases outside the gene matches: 4. From germline, CDR1 is DFQATT and CDR2 SNEGSKA (reference sequence). The CDR3 is 14 residues long. CDR3 in amino acids: CSAFGLAGGYEQFF. The CDR3 DNA sequence: TGCAGTGCTTTTGGACTAGCGGGAGGGTATGAGCAGTTCTTC.

This chain links TRBV6-1 with TRBJ1-2; weak D call: TRBD1 (5 bases). Trimming pared 5 bases from V and 8 bases from J, leaving 21 bases between. Germline loops: CDR1 MNHNS, CDR2 SASEGT. The CDR3 runs 15 residues. The CDR3 sequence is CASSIGDRDPRGYTF. CDR3 sequence (DNA): TGTGCCAGCAGTATAGGGGACCGGGACCCCAGGGGCTACACCTTC.